Below, 30 T cell receptor beta chains from the same sample are listed, as sequenced in a study of human T cells and chemical hapten exposure (dated by TCRdb to the early 2020s). Libraries were made using RACE. The run used a NextSeq 500. TCRdb itself trimmed the public reads at Q25 with fastp, ran MiXCR and retained productive beta chains. Every entry covers one CDR3 protein and lists the most common genes and DNA from its rows. A total of under 200,000 distinct CDR3 sequences appear in this sample, about 14% of them only once. The ten largest make up less than 2% of the sample. Interpreted using the paper, the time point label stands for: patch test 1, 2 weeks after DPC sensitization. The sample's treatment or condition label, decoded: therapeutic diphenylcyclopropenone sensitization with weekly scalp DPC. The sequencing here drew on whole blood, taken in connection with sensitization to the hapten diphenylcyclopropenone (DPC). The receptors stem from a woman in her 30s with alopecia areata. Some clones in this sample may be carry-over from other donors' samples.

Ten or more counts support this clonotype. This sequence joins TRBV18 and TRBJ2-3, with a tentative D call TRBD1 (6 bases). The CDR3 sequence is 17 residues long. Trimming removed 4 bases from V and 2 bases from J, with 19 bases in between. Germline assignment: CDR1 KGHSH and CDR2 LQKENI. CDR3 in DNA: TGTGCCAGCTCACTTATGTCCGGGACAAACCCCACAGATACGCAGTATTTT. Translation: CASSLMSGTNPTDTQYF. Variable domain in full (rest from reference TRBV18 and TRBJ2-3): NAGVMQNPRHLVRRRGQEARLRCSPMKGHSHVYWYRQLPEEGLKFMVYLQKENIIDESGMPKERFSAEFPKEGPSILRIQQVVRGDSAAYFCASSLMSGTNPTDTQYFGPGTRLTVL.

This clonotype was seen only a few times. The chain employs TRBV2 and TRBJ2-5; D is unclear. V dropped 4 bases and J dropped 1 base, with 4 bases sitting between them. Looked up from germline, CDR1 is SNHLY and CDR2 is FYNNEI. The CDR3 is made up of 12 amino acids. Here the CDR3 reads CASSGVQETQYF. CDR3 DNA sequence: TGTGCCAGCAGTGGGGTCCAAGAGACCCAGTACTTC. The variable domain in full, completed from reference TRBV2 and TRBJ2-5, reads EPEVTQTPSHQVTQMGQEVILRCVPISNHLYFYWYRQILGQKVEFLVSFYNNEISEKSEIFDDQFSVERPDGSNFTLKIRSTKLEDSAMYFCASSGVQETQYFGPGTRLLVL.

This clonotype has ten or more counts. The chain carries TRBV4-3 and TRBJ1-6; tentative D call: TRBD1 (5 bases). The germline V gene has CDR1 LGHNA and CDR2 YSLEER. Trimming removed 0 bases from V and 14 bases from J, with 17 bases in between. The CDR3 runs to 15 residues. The CDR3 nucleotides read TGCGCCAGCAGCCAAGATATGGCAGGGAAGGTGGCCCTCCACTTT. It encodes CASSQDMAGKVALHF.

The chain links TRBV20-1 to TRBJ1-2; 8 bases match TRBD1. The CDR3 is 13 amino acids. Germline V gene data show CDR1 as DFQATT and CDR2 as SNEGSKA (reference sequence). Germline trimming cut 5 bases from V and 4 bases from J; bases unmatched to any gene: 6. DNA for the CDR3: TGCAGTGCTTCTCACAGGGGGACCTATGGCTACACCTTC. This sequence encodes CSASHRGTYGYTF.

The CDR3 sequence: CASSLGPTGLNTEAFF. The CDR3, as DNA: TGCGCCAGCAGCTTAGGTCCGACAGGCTTGAACACTGAAGCTTTCTTT. The chain is built from TRBV5-1 and TRBJ1-1; possibly TRBD1 for D (6 bases). Per the germline V gene, CDR1 is SGHRS and CDR2 is YFSETQ. The V and J ends lost 2 bases and 0 bases respectively, with 14 bases between them. The CDR3 has 16 residues.

This clonotype was counted ten times or more. The chain employs TRBV29-1 and TRBJ1-3; D is unclear. Germline CDR1 SQVTM, CDR2 ANQGSEA. The CDR3 consists of 13 residues. V lost 7 bases to trimming and J lost 0 bases, with 10 bases between them. CDR3 residues: CSARPDSGNTIYF. CDR3 DNA sequence: TGCAGCGCTCGGCCCGACTCTGGAAACACCATATATTTT. The full variable domain, with the rest looked up from reference TRBV29-1 and TRBJ1-3, is SAVISQKPSRDICQRGTSLTIQCQVDSQVTMMFWYRQQPGQSLTLIATANQGSEATYESGFVIDKFPISRPNLTFSTLTVSNMSPEDSSIYLCSARPDSGNTIYFGEGSWLTVV.

The chain combines TRBV14 with TRBJ2-5, with D possibly called TRBD1 or TRBD2 (5 bases each). CDR3 length: 14 residues. CDR1 SGHDN and CDR2 FVKESK come from the germline V gene. Deletions cut 2 bases from V and 4 bases from J, with 11 bases between. The CDR3, as DNA: TGTGCCAGCAGCCAAATTTCAGGGACAGAGACCCAGTACTTC. This translates into CASSQISGTETQYF.

The chain couples TRBV4-2 to TRBJ2-3; the D gene is possibly TRBD2 (5 bases). V was pared by 1 base and J by 2 bases, with 10 bases between. This CDR3 contains 15 residues. The V gene's germline CDR1 is LGHNA and CDR2 YNFKEQ. CDR3 residues: CASSQAERDTDTQYF. The CDR3 DNA follows: TGTGCCAGCAGCCAAGCGGAACGGGACACAGATACGCAGTATTTT.

The chain has TRBV5-1 and TRBJ2-7; D call uncertain. The CDR3 loop spans 16 amino acids. From germline, CDR1 is SGHRS and CDR2 YFSETQ. V was trimmed by 1 base and J by 1 base, leaving 15 bases between them. The chain's CDR3 is CASSLSPGQGSYEQYF. CDR3 DNA: TGCGCCAGCAGCTTGTCTCCGGGCCAAGGGTCCTACGAGCAGTACTTC.

The genes are TRBV7-6 and TRBJ1-1; no clear D gene. Trimming left V 7 bases short and J 2 bases short, with 14 bases between. CDR3 length: 14 residues. Germline loops: CDR1 SGHVS, CDR2 FNYEAQ. CDR3 nucleotides: TGTGCCAGCACCCCGAGGCGGGGTAACACTGAAGCTTTCTTT. Translated, it gives CASTPRRGNTEAFF.

This clonotype was found a few times. This sequence joins TRBV11-2 and TRBJ2-1; 8 nucleotides align to TRBD2. CDR1 is SGHAT, CDR2 FQNNGV, per germline. This CDR3 contains 20 residues. Trimming at V came to 2 bases and at J to 0 bases, leaving 15 bases not matched to a gene. The CDR3 loop reads CASSLIRRSSGKSSYNEQFF. DNA of the CDR3: TGTGCCAGCAGCTTAATTAGGCGGAGTAGCGGGAAAAGCTCCTACAATGAGCAGTTCTTC.

This clonotype was detected a few times. The V call is TRBV15, the J call TRBJ2-1; no definite D call. The CDR3 has 14 amino acids. Germline V gene data show CDR1 as LNHNV and CDR2 as YYDKDF (reference sequence). The V end lost 2 bases, the J end lost 4 bases, and 9 bases lay between the germline ends. CDR3 DNA: TGTGCCACCAGCAGACCCACTCCTTACAATGAGCAGTTCTTC. Its translation is CATSRPTPYNEQFF.

CDR3: CASSIPRGPNTEAFF. In DNA form, the CDR3 reads TGTGCCAGCAGCATTCCTAGGGGACCGAACACTGAAGCTTTCTTT. J is TRBJ1-1 and V is TRBV5-6; a possible D gene is TRBD1 (5 bases). This CDR3 has 15 amino acids. Trimming took off 4 bases at V and 1 base at J, with 14 bases between the two ends. Germline CDR1 and CDR2: SGHDT and YYEEEE. Filled out from reference TRBV5-6 and TRBJ1-1, the complete variable domain reads DAGVTQSPTHLIKTRGQQVTLRCSPKSGHDTVSWYQQALGQGPQFIFQYYEEEERQRGNFPDRFSGHQFPNYSSELNVNALLLGDSALYLCASSIPRGPNTEAFFGQGTRLTVV.

This clonotype was detected many times. The chain is built from TRBV7-9 and TRBJ2-3, with unresolved D. Germline V CDR1 and CDR2: SEHNR, FQNEAQ (reference sequence). V was clipped by 5 bases and J by 6 bases, with 18 bases between them. This CDR3 has 15 amino acids. The CDR3 loop reads CASSAYKTGGDTQYF. CDR3 DNA sequence: TGTGCCAGCAGCGCGTACAAGACCGGTGGTGATACGCAGTATTTT.

This clonotype was observed a few times. The CDR3 coding sequence is TGTGCCAGCAGCTTTTCTCTGGACACCCAAGGTTCCCAAGAGACCCAGTACTTC. Translating it yields CASSFSLDTQGSQETQYF. This sequence joins TRBV7-9 and TRBJ2-5; a possible D gene is TRBD1 (5 bases). The germline V gene encodes CDR1 SEHNR and CDR2 FQNEAQ (reference sequence). The CDR3 length is 18 residues. The V end lost 3 bases, the J end lost 1 base, and 21 bases lay between the germline ends.

Many counts were recorded for this clonotype. The V gene is TRBV28, the J gene TRBJ1-2; no definite D call. The CDR3 is made up of 12 amino acids. CDR1 and CDR2 from the germline V gene are MDHEN and SYDVKM. Trimming took 6 bases from V and 3 from J, leaving 8 bases between them. The CDR3 DNA sequence: TGTGCCAGCAGGCAGATAGACTATGGCTACACCTTC. This sequence encodes CASRQIDYGYTF.

This clonotype has a handful of counts. CDR3 bases: TGTGCCAGCAGAAGGGACATCCCGGGAAAGGGTGAAGCTTTCTTT. Its translation is CASRRDIPGKGEAFF. The chain uses TRBV6-2 or TRBV6-3 and TRBJ1-1; a weak D match, TRBD1 (6 bases). Germline V gene lookup returns CDR1 MNHEY and CDR2 SVGEGT. The CDR3 consists of 15 residues. With 6 bases removed from V and 7 bases from J, the gap between germline ends came to 21 bases.

The chain joins TRBV4-1 to TRBJ1-5; D is undetermined. The germline V and J ends were trimmed by 2 bases and 10 bases, with 12 bases remaining between them. The germline CDR1 and CDR2 sequences are MGHRA and YSYEKL. This CDR3 region has 13 residues. The CDR3 loop is CASSQLAGLPQHF. CDR3 DNA: TGCGCCAGCAGCCAACTCGCCGGGTTACCCCAGCATTTT.

This clonotype was counted between two and nine times. The genes are TRBV5-1 and TRBJ2-7; D may be TRBD1 or TRBD2 (6 bases each). The CDR3 has 15 amino acids. Germline CDR1 reads SGHRS; CDR2 reads YFSETQ. The ends were cut back, 1 base at V and 6 bases at J, with 17 bases in the middle. In DNA, the CDR3 is TGCGCCAGCAGCTTGCTCCCGGGGGCCACGGTCGAGCAGTACTTC. Translating gives CASSLLPGATVEQYF.

This clonotype was seen a few times. The V call is TRBV29-1, the J call TRBJ1-1, with D uncertain. The germline V and J ends were trimmed by 5 bases and 8 bases, with 6 bases remaining between them. CDR1 SQVTM and CDR2 ANQGSEA come from the germline V gene. The CDR3 totals 9 residues. The CDR3 here is CSVQREAFF. CDR3 sequence (DNA): TGCAGCGTTCAGAGAGAAGCTTTCTTT.

The chain uses TRBV10-2 and TRBJ2-6; D is undetermined. CDR3 size: 15 residues. Looked up from germline, CDR1 is WSHSY and CDR2 is SAAADI. Trimming removed 4 bases at V and 0 bases at J, with 7 bases between. CDR3 loop: CASSGRYSGANVLTF. In DNA, the CDR3 is TGCGCCAGCAGTGGACGATACTCTGGGGCCAACGTCCTGACTTTC.

This clonotype has only a few counts. V and J are TRBV5-6 and TRBJ1-2; a possible D gene is TRBD1 (6 bases). The germline V and J ends were trimmed by 4 bases and 3 bases, with 13 bases remaining between them. The CDR3 is 14 amino acids. CDR1 SGHDT and CDR2 YYEEEE come from the germline V gene. The CDR3 DNA is TGTGCCAGCAGCCTAAACAGGGTTCACTATGGCTACACCTTC. Protein: CASSLNRVHYGYTF.

CDR3 protein: CASGSEGPYEQYF. The CDR3 region has the DNA TGTGCCAGCGGGTCCGAGGGTCCCTACGAGCAGTACTTC. This chain links TRBV12-3 or TRBV12-4 with TRBJ2-7, with D maybe TRBD2 (5 bases). The CDR3 totals 13 residues. V was cut by 8 bases and J by 2 bases, with 13 bases left in between.

This clonotype was picked up a small number of times. The J gene is TRBJ1-4, the V gene TRBV20-1; D gene uncertain. The CDR3 runs to 12 residues. Germline loops: CDR1 DFQATT, CDR2 SNEGSKA (reference sequence). Trimming took 4 bases from V and 8 from J, leaving 11 bases between them. The CDR3 loop reads CSANGKVEKLFF. CDR3 bases: TGCAGTGCTAACGGGAAGGTGGAAAAACTGTTTTTT.

The table lists this clonotype with a few counts. This chain connects TRBV6-5 to TRBJ1-5; weak D call: TRBD1 (6 bases). Germline V gene data show CDR1 as MNHEY and CDR2 as SVGAGI. V lost 6 bases, J lost 5 bases, and 14 bases lay in between. This CDR3 comprises 14 residues. CDR3 in amino acids: CASRPDNRDQPQHF. The CDR3 DNA follows: TGTGCCAGCAGGCCGGACAACAGGGATCAGCCCCAGCATTTT.

The chain employs TRBV3-1 and TRBJ1-3, with unresolved D. The CDR3 totals 12 residues. Germline CDR1 is LGHDT and CDR2 is YNNKEL (reference sequence). Between the trimmed V and J ends, which lost 6 bases and 7 bases, there was a span of 10 bases. DNA for the CDR3: TGTGCCAGCAGTCAAACTATTAACACCATATATTTT. Protein: CASSQTINTIYF.

The table lists this clonotype with many counts. The chain has TRBV28 and TRBJ1-5; 10 positions agree with TRBD1. V dropped 7 bases and J dropped 5; count of bases not matched to a gene: 14. Germline assignment: CDR1 MDHEN and CDR2 SYDVKM. The CDR3 extends over 17 amino acids. The CDR3 bases are TGTGCCAGCACCTTAGAGATCGGACAGGGGGTACATCAGCCCCAGCATTTT. Translating gives CASTLEIGQGVHQPQHF.

The table lists this clonotype with a few counts. The chain has TRBV28 and TRBJ2-3, with 7 bases matching TRBD2. Looked up from germline, CDR1 is MDHEN and CDR2 is SYDVKM. The CDR3 extends over 15 amino acids. Trimming cost V 8 bases and J 3 bases; bases outside gene matches: 11. The CDR3 protein is CASGGGGPGTDTQYF. The CDR3 DNA reads TGTGCCAGCGGGGGGGGAGGTCCAGGAACAGATACGCAGTATTTT.

This chain connects TRBV11-2 to TRBJ2-2; D unresolved. Germline V lookup: CDR1 SGHAT, CDR2 FQNNGV. This CDR3 has 13 amino acids. With 2 bases removed from V and 4 bases from J, the gap between germline ends came to 5 bases. This chain's CDR3 is CASSLMSTGELFF. The CDR3 coding sequence is TGTGCCAGCAGCTTAATGTCCACCGGGGAGCTGTTTTTT.

This clonotype showed up just a few times. This chain joins TRBV12-3 or TRBV12-4 and TRBJ2-1; D may match TRBD1 or TRBD2 (5 bases each). The V end lost 7 bases, the J end lost 5 bases, and 12 bases lay between the germline ends. The CDR3 length is 13 residues. The CDR3 region is CASTLRGNNEQFF. CDR3 in DNA: TGTGCCAGCACCCTGAGGGGCAACAATGAGCAGTTCTTC.